This TCR beta chain was sequenced for a study of blood T cell repertoires in COVID-19. Whole-study context: COVID-19 samples from acute and convalescent phases originated in the United States, Italy and Spain. The cDNA or gDNA used as material had been derived from T cells, B-cell-depleted T cells, or PBMCs.

This clone was observed a single time. Original processing methods: Reference gene primer amplification gave estimated nucleated cell counts. Clones were read by immunoSEQ multiplex PCR, and TCRdb kept only the in-frame ones, dropping some. The V and J calls and clone size are taken from that table; D and trimming were inferred from the DNA. The table includes roughly 35,000 clones, 70% to 80% detected once. Looked up from germline, CDR1 is MNHEY and CDR2 is SMNVEV (reference sequence). Trimming stripped 6 bases from V and 2 bases from J, with 15 bases between. This CDR3 is 15 amino acids long. The chain has TRBV27 and TRBJ2-3, with D maybe TRBD1 (6 bases). Sequencing was carried out using peripheral blood. The receptor comes from a woman aged 60 to 75 with acute or convalescent COVID-19. CDR3 residues: CASRRTRTDTDTQYF. CDR3 sequence (DNA): TGTGCCAGCAGGCGTACTCGGACAGACACAGATACGCAGTATTTT.